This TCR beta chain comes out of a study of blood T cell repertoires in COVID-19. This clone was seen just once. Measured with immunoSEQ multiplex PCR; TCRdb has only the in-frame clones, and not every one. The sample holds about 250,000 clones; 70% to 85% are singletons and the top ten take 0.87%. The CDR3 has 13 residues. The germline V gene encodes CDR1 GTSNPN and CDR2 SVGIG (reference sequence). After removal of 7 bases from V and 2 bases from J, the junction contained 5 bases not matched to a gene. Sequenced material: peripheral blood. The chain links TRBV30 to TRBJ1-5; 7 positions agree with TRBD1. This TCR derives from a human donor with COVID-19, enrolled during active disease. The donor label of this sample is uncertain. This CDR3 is CALHQGGNQPQHF. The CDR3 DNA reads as TGTGCCTTACACCAGGGGGGCAATCAGCCCCAGCATTTT. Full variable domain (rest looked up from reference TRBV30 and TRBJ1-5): SQTIHQWPATLVQPVGSPLSLECTVEGTSNPNLYWYRQAAGRGLQLLFYSVGIGQISSEVPQNLSASRPQDRQFILSSKKLLLSDSGFYLCALHQGGNQPQHFGDGTRLSIL.